This passage covers 15 T cell receptor beta chains from one sample sequenced in a study of blood T cell repertoires in COVID-19. Using immunoSEQ multiplex PCR, the repertoire was profiled, and TCRdb retains in-frame clones only, with some absent. The repertoire includes over 140,000 clones, about 79% of them detected once, and roughly 4.7% sits in the top ten. The sample consisted of peripheral blood. Receptors were obtained from a woman older than 75 with active or convalescent COVID-19.

The chain has TRBV7-9 and TRBJ2-1; 8 nucleotides match TRBD1. CDR3 length: 17 residues. With 8 bases clipped from V and 0 bases from J, the junction kept 12 bases outside the gene matches. The germline V gene encodes CDR1 SEHNR and CDR2 FQNEAQ (reference sequence). The CDR3 DNA is TGTGCCAGCGCGGACGTGGGACAGGCGAGCTCCTACAATGAGCAGTTCTTC. Amino acid sequence: CASADVGQASSYNEQFF.

The rearrangement uses TRBV6-1 and TRBJ1-2; D unresolved. The CDR3 sequence is 15 residues long. V was cut by 1 base and J by 0 bases, with 9 bases left in between. Germline lookup yields CDR1 MNHNS and CDR2 SASEGT. CDR3 in amino acids: CASSEEAGSNYGYTF. CDR3 in DNA: TGTGCCAGCAGTGAAGAGGCGGGGTCTAACTATGGCTACACCTTC.

CDR3 sequence reads: CAWSVSRQSNYGYTF. Here the CDR3 DNA reads TGTGCCTGGAGTGTGTCCAGACAGTCTAACTATGGCTACACCTTC. This chain links TRBV30 with TRBJ1-2, with D perhaps matching TRBD1 (5 bases). CDR3 length: 15 residues. Looked up from germline, CDR1 is GTSNPN and CDR2 is SVGIG (reference sequence). Trimming stripped 0 bases from V and 0 bases from J, with 11 bases between. The full variable domain, completed using reference TRBV30 and TRBJ1-2, is SQTIHQWPATLVQPVGSPLSLECTVEGTSNPNLYWYRQAAGRGLQLLFYSVGIGQISSEVPQNLSASRPQDRQFILSSKKLLLSDSGFYLCAWSVSRQSNYGYTFGSGTRLTVV.

This chain links TRBV15 with TRBJ2-3, with D possibly being TRBD1 (6 bases). CDR1 and CDR2 from the germline V gene are LNHNV and YYDKDF (reference sequence). Trimming took off 1 base at V and 3 bases at J, with 11 bases between the two ends. This CDR3 is built from 15 residues. CDR3 in DNA: TGTGCCACCAGCAGAGGCGGGCAGGGGACAGATACGCAGTATTTT. Translated, it gives CATSRGGQGTDTQYF. The full variable domain, its missing parts supplied by reference TRBV15 and TRBJ2-3, is DAMVIQNPRYQVTQFGKPVTLSCSQTLNHNVMYWYQQKSSQAPKLLFHYYDKDFNNEADTPDNFQSRRPNTSFCFLDIRSPGLGDTAMYLCATSRGGQGTDTQYFGPGTRLTVL.

The chain recombines TRBV6-5 with TRBJ1-1; D unresolved. The germline gives CDR1 MNHEY, CDR2 SVGAGI. The CDR3 consists of 13 residues. The V end was cut by 7 bases, the J end by 4 bases, with 13 bases between. CDR3 in DNA: TGTGCCAGCACCACTCTCGGGTTCACTGAAGCTTTCTTT. It encodes CASTTLGFTEAFF.

This clone was seen a handful of times. This chain links TRBV30 with TRBJ1-4, with no clear D. V shed 4 bases and J shed 1 base, with 10 bases lying between them. The CDR3 totals 14 residues. Germline CDR1 GTSNPN, CDR2 SVGIG (reference sequence). The CDR3 reads CAWTPRETNEKLFF. The CDR3 DNA reads TGTGCCTGGACCCCCCGGGAAACTAATGAAAAACTGTTTTTT.

The rearrangement uses TRBV5-4 and TRBJ2-1; D is undetermined. Trimming removed 1 base at V and 0 bases at J, with 14 bases between. The CDR3 is 17 amino acids. The germline V gene encodes CDR1 SGHNT and CDR2 YYREEE (reference sequence). The chain's CDR3 is CASSLRRLSSSYNEQFF. In nucleotides, the CDR3 is TGTGCCAGCAGCTTGCGAAGACTCTCGAGCTCCTACAATGAGCAGTTCTTC. The full variable domain, in which reference TRBV5-4 and TRBJ2-1 provide the parts outside the CDR3, is ETGVTQSPTHLIKTRGQQVTLRCSSQSGHNTVSWYQQALGQGPQFIFQYYREEENGRGNFPPRFSGLQFPNYSSELNVNALELDDSALYLCASSLRRLSSSYNEQFFGPGTRLTVL.

The rearrangement links TRBV14 to TRBJ2-2; TRBD1 matches 11 bases. Germline CDR1 and CDR2: SGHDN and FVKESK. The CDR3 sequence is 17 residues long. V dropped 4 bases and J dropped 4; count of bases not matched to a gene: 8. CDR3: CASSRLTGTGGTGELFF. Written as DNA, the CDR3 is TGTGCCAGCAGCCGATTAACCGGGACAGGGGGCACCGGGGAGCTGTTTTTT.

The genes are TRBV5-1 and TRBJ2-7; tentative D call: TRBD1 (7 bases). This CDR3 is 15 amino acids long. Per the germline V gene, CDR1 is SGHRS and CDR2 is YFSETQ. Trimming pared 2 bases from V and 1 base from J, leaving 13 bases between. CDR3 region: CASSFAQGGSYEQYF. CDR3 DNA: TGCGCCAGCAGCTTCGCCCAGGGGGGTTCCTACGAGCAGTACTTC.

V gene TRBV19 combines with J gene TRBJ2-7; TRBD1 aligns across 9 bases. V dropped 6 bases and J dropped 2; count of bases not matched to a gene: 5. The CDR3 loop spans 14 amino acids. Germline V gene lookup returns CDR1 LNHDA and CDR2 SQIVND (reference sequence). The CDR3 protein is CASSPRQGAYEQYF. The CDR3 DNA is TGTGCCAGTAGCCCCAGACAGGGGGCCTACGAGCAGTACTTC.

This clone is medium-sized by share. V usage is TRBV30 and J usage is TRBJ1-1, with D unresolved. V was cut by 2 bases and J by 0 bases, with 4 bases left in between. The length of the CDR3 is 12 residues. Germline V gene lookup returns CDR1 GTSNPN and CDR2 SVGIG (reference sequence). In nucleotides, the CDR3 is TGTGCCTGGAGTCCCTTGAACACTGAAGCTTTCTTT. It codes for CAWSPLNTEAFF. The whole variable domain, remainder taken from reference TRBV30 and TRBJ1-1, is SQTIHQWPATLVQPVGSPLSLECTVEGTSNPNLYWYRQAAGRGLQLLFYSVGIGQISSEVPQNLSASRPQDRQFILSSKKLLLSDSGFYLCAWSPLNTEAFFGQGTRLTVV.

V and J are TRBV4-1 and TRBJ1-1; a possible D gene is TRBD1 (6 bases). The CDR3 is 14 residues long. Germline-derived CDR1 and CDR2 are MGHRA and YSYEKL. Trimming shortened V by 5 bases and J by 0 bases, and 10 bases separated the two germline ends. The CDR3 loop is CASSSRDMNTEAFF. The CDR3 DNA follows: TGCGCCAGCAGCAGCAGGGACATGAACACTGAAGCTTTCTTT.

V and J are TRBV6-6 and TRBJ1-5; 10 nucleotides line up with TRBD1. The V gene's germline CDR1 is MNHNY and CDR2 SVGAGI (reference sequence). The CDR3 extends over 16 amino acids. V trimming: 1 base; J trimming: 9 bases; junction bases outside the gene matches: 9. The CDR3 spells CASSYWDRGPGGPQHF. The CDR3 coding sequence is TGTGCCAGCAGTTACTGGGACAGGGGTCCCGGTGGGCCCCAGCATTTT.

V and J are TRBV6-5 and TRBJ2-3; 11 bases are a match to TRBD2. Germline CDR1 MNHEY, CDR2 SVGAGI. V lost 6 bases and J lost 4; bases outside the gene matches: 6. The CDR3 has 15 residues. DNA of the CDR3: TGTGCCAGCAGAGTAGCGGGGGGGCCGGCAGATACGCAGTATTTT. Protein: CASRVAGGPADTQYF.

This clone was detected a few times. The chain carries TRBV30 and TRBJ1-2, with 9 bases identical to TRBD1. V lost 3 bases and J lost 5; bases outside the gene matches: 13. This CDR3 has 16 amino acids. CDR1 is GTSNPN and CDR2 is SVGIG in the germline V gene (reference sequence). The CDR3, as DNA: TGTGCCTGGAGCACCGGGACAGGGCCGACTTTGTATGGCTACACCTTC. It specifies CAWSTGTGPTLYGYTF.